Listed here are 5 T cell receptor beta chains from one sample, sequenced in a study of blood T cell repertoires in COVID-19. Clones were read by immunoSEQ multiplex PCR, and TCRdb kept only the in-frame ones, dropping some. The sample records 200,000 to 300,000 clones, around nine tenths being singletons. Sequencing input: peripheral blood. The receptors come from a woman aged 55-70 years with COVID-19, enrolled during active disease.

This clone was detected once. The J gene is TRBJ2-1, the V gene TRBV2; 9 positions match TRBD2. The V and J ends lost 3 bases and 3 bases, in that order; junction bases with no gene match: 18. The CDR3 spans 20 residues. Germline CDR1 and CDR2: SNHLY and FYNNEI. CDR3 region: CASSEGGLANSPRYYNEQFF. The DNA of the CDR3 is TGTGCCAGCAGTGAGGGGGGACTAGCAAATTCCCCACGATACTACAATGAGCAGTTCTTC. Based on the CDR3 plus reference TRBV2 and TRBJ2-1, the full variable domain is EPEVTQTPSHQVTQMGQEVILRCVPISNHLYFYWYRQILGQKVEFLVSFYNNEISEKSEIFDDQFSVERPDGSNFTLKIRSTKLEDSAMYFCASSEGGLANSPRYYNEQFFGPGTRLTVL.

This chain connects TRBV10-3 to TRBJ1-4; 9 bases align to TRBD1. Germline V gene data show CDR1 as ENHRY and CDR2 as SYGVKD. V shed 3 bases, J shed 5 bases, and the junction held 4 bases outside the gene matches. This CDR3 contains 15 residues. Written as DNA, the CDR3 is TGTGCCATCAGTGACGTTGGGACAGGGAATGAAAAACTGTTTTTT. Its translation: CAISDVGTGNEKLFF.

This CDR3 is CASSYSTRGGSTDTQYF. The CDR3 DNA is TGTGCCAGCAGTTACTCGACGAGGGGGGGGAGCACAGATACGCAGTATTTT. J is TRBJ2-3 and V is TRBV6-2 or TRBV6-3, with D perhaps TRBD2 (7 bases). Germline-derived CDR1 and CDR2 are MNHEY and SVGEGT. Between the trimmed V and J ends, which lost 0 bases and 0 bases, there was a span of 13 bases. This CDR3 has 17 amino acids.

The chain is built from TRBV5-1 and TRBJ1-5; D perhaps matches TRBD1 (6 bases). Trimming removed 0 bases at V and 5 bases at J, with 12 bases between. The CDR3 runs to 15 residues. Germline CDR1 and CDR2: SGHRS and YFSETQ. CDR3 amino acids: CASSLEGRGDQPQHF. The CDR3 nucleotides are TGCGCCAGCAGCTTGGAGGGCAGGGGAGATCAGCCCCAGCATTTT.

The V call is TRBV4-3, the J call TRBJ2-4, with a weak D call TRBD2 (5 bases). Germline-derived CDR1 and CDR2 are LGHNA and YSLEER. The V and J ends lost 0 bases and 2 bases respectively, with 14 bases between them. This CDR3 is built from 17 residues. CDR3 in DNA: TGCGCCAGCAGCCAAGATCTAATCGGGGTATCCAAAAACATTCAGTACTTC. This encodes CASSQDLIGVSKNIQYF.